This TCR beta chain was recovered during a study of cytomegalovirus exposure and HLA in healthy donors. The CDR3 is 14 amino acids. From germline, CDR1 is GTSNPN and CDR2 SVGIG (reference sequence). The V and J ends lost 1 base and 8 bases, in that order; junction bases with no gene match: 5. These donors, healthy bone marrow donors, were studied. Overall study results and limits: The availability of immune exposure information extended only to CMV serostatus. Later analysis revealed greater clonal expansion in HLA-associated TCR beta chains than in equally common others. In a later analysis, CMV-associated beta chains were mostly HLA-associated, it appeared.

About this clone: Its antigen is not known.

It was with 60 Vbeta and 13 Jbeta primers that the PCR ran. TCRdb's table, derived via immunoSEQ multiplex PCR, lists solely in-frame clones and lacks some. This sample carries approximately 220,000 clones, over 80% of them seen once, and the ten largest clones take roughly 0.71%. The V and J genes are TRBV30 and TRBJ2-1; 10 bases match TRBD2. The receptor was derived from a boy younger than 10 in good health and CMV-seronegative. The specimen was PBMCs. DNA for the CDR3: TGTGCCTGGAGTGGGGGGACTAGCGCTTATGAGCAGTTCTTC. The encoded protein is CAWSGGTSAYEQFF.